The source of this T cell receptor beta chain is a study of blood T cell repertoires in COVID-19. Study-level information: PBMCs, B-cell-depleted T cells, or T cells were the source of the cDNA or gDNA that made up the material.

Sequenced by immunoSEQ multiplex PCR; TCRdb stores in-frame clones only, minus some. This table has 100,000 to 120,000 clones, 60% to 80% appearing once. What was sequenced was peripheral blood. The TCR was taken from an elderly woman with active or convalescent COVID-19.

The chain's CDR3 is CASSNPGGETQYF. The CDR3 nucleotides read TGTGCCAGCTCCAACCCGGGGGGAGAGACCCAGTACTTC. The chain employs TRBV18 and TRBJ2-5, with 7 bases aligning to TRBD2. The CDR3 covers 13 residues. CDR1 is KGHSH and CDR2 is LQKENI in the germline V gene. V shed 6 bases, J shed 4 bases, and the junction held 5 bases outside the gene matches.